Listed below are T cell receptor beta chains from one sample, sequenced in a study of cytomegalovirus exposure and HLA in healthy donors. The repertoire was sequenced with immunoSEQ multiplex PCR; TCRdb's copy has only in-frame clones and lacks some. The data contain 200,000 or so clones, around 88% of them singletons. Sequenced sample: PBMCs. Receptor source: a woman younger than 35 in good health and CMV-seronegative. The CDR3 runs from the conserved cysteine through the conserved F or W. Fields, in order: clone size, V gene, D gene, J gene, CDR3 length, CDR3 DNA, CDR3 protein. D genes are given only for firm matches. A clone size is listed for some rows: how often the clone was seen (once, few, many), or a class if it is expanded.

clone size: few; V gene: TRBV19; D gene: -; J gene: TRBJ1-2; CDR3 length: 14; CDR3 DNA: TGTGCCAGTAGTCCCCGGGACTCTGCCTATGGCTACACCTTC; CDR3 protein: CASSPRDSAYGYTF
clone size: -; V gene: TRBV7-2; D gene: TRBD2; J gene: TRBJ2-2; CDR3 length: 17; CDR3 DNA: TGTGCCAGCAGCTTTATCGTCGGCGGGAGGATCCCCGGGGAGCTGTTTTTT; CDR3 protein: CASSFIVGGRIPGELFF
clone size: few; V gene: TRBV2; D gene: TRBD1; J gene: TRBJ2-7; CDR3 length: 13; CDR3 DNA: TGTGCCAGCAGTGGGACAGGGGACTACGAGCAGTACTTC; CDR3 protein: CASSGTGDYEQYF
clone size: -; V gene: TRBV5-1; D gene: -; J gene: TRBJ2-6; CDR3 length: 19; CDR3 DNA: TGCGCCAGCAGCTTTGCGGTGGCAGGGGTTATCTCTGGGGCCAACGTCCTGACTTTC; CDR3 protein: CASSFAVAGVISGANVLTF
clone size: -; V gene: TRBV5-6; D gene: -; J gene: TRBJ2-7; CDR3 length: 13; CDR3 DNA: TGTGCCAGCAGCAATACAGAGTCCTACGAGCAGTACTTC; CDR3 protein: CASSNTESYEQYF
clone size: -; V gene: TRBV7-9; D gene: TRBD2; J gene: TRBJ2-2; CDR3 length: 16; CDR3 DNA: TGTGCCAGCAGCGCCCCGGGACTAGCGGATACCGGGGAGCTGTTTTTT; CDR3 protein: CASSAPGLADTGELFF
clone size: -; V gene: TRBV6-6; D gene: -; J gene: TRBJ2-3; CDR3 length: 15; CDR3 DNA: TGTGCCAGCAGTTACTTGGGGGGAGGCACAGATACGCAGTATTTT; CDR3 protein: CASSYLGGGTDTQYF
clone size: few; V gene: TRBV7-8; D gene: TRBD2; J gene: TRBJ2-7; CDR3 length: 15; CDR3 DNA: TGTGCCAGCAGCATGGGGACTAGCGGTTGGTACGAGCAGTACTTC; CDR3 protein: CASSMGTSGWYEQYF
clone size: -; V gene: TRBV2; D gene: TRBD2; J gene: TRBJ2-7; CDR3 length: 13; CDR3 DNA: TGTGCCAGCAAGCGGGACTCTCTCTACGAGCAGTACTTC; CDR3 protein: CASKRDSLYEQYF
clone size: few; V gene: TRBV10-2; D gene: TRBD1; J gene: TRBJ2-7; CDR3 length: 16; CDR3 DNA: TGCGCCAGCAGTGAGTTGGGGGACAGGGGTTCCTACGAGCAGTACTTC; CDR3 protein: CASSELGDRGSYEQYF
clone size: -; V gene: TRBV9; D gene: -; J gene: TRBJ2-5; CDR3 length: 15; CDR3 DNA: TGTGCCAGCAGCCTTACACTCGGGTTCCAAGAGACCCAGTACTTC; CDR3 protein: CASSLTLGFQETQYF
clone size: -; V gene: TRBV13; D gene: -; J gene: TRBJ2-7; CDR3 length: 14; CDR3 DNA: TGTGCCAGCAGCTCTAGTCCGGGTTCGAACGAGCAGTACTTC; CDR3 protein: CASSSSPGSNEQYF
clone size: few; V gene: TRBV4-2; D gene: -; J gene: TRBJ2-5; CDR3 length: 12; CDR3 DNA: TGTGCCAGCAGCCAAGCCAGGGAGACCCAGTACTTC; CDR3 protein: CASSQARETQYF
clone size: -; V gene: TRBV9; D gene: -; J gene: TRBJ2-5; CDR3 length: 14; CDR3 DNA: TGTGCCAGCAGCGTAGACAGGGCGGACGGGACCCAGTACTTC; CDR3 protein: CASSVDRADGTQYF
clone size: few; V gene: TRBV6-5; D gene: TRBD1; J gene: TRBJ2-7; CDR3 length: 15; CDR3 DNA: TGTGCCACCGTACCAAGCCGGGACAGTGCCTACGAGCAGTACTTC; CDR3 protein: CATVPSRDSAYEQYF
clone size: -; V gene: TRBV18; D gene: TRBD2; J gene: TRBJ2-3; CDR3 length: 19; CDR3 DNA: TGTGCCAGCTCACCACTCGGGACTAGCGGAGGGACTAGCACAGATACGCAGTATTTT; CDR3 protein: CASSPLGTSGGTSTDTQYF
clone size: -; V gene: TRBV5-6; D gene: -; J gene: TRBJ1-2; CDR3 length: 16; CDR3 DNA: TGTGCCAGCAGCTTGGCCTTTGGGGGCATGGGCTATGGCTACACCTTC; CDR3 protein: CASSLAFGGMGYGYTF
clone size: -; V gene: TRBV30; D gene: TRBD2; J gene: TRBJ2-7; CDR3 length: 16; CDR3 DNA: TGTGCCGGACAGACACGACTGACTAGCGGGCCCTACGAGCAGTACTTC; CDR3 protein: CAGQTRLTSGPYEQYF
clone size: -; V gene: TRBV29-1; D gene: -; J gene: TRBJ2-5; CDR3 length: 16; CDR3 DNA: TGCAGCGTTGAAGCTCGGGGGAGGCCGAGACAAGAGACCCAGTACTTC; CDR3 protein: CSVEARGRPRQETQYF
clone size: -; V gene: TRBV5-1; D gene: -; J gene: TRBJ2-3; CDR3 length: 14; CDR3 DNA: TGCGCCAGCAGCTTGTACGCAGTCACAGATACGCAGTATTTT; CDR3 protein: CASSLYAVTDTQYF
clone size: once; V gene: TRBV28; D gene: -; J gene: TRBJ1-1; CDR3 length: 15; CDR3 DNA: TGTGCCAGCAGTTTAGCAGGGGTGGTTTTCACTGAAGCTTTCTTT; CDR3 protein: CASSLAGVVFTEAFF
clone size: -; V gene: TRBV27; D gene: -; J gene: TRBJ1-4; CDR3 length: 20; CDR3 DNA: TGTGCCAGCTCTGGGGGGGACTGGATCCCTCATGCAGGGCGTAATGAAAAACTGTTTTTT; CDR3 protein: CASSGGDWIPHAGRNEKLFF
clone size: -; V gene: TRBV28; D gene: TRBD1; J gene: TRBJ1-1; CDR3 length: 17; CDR3 DNA: TGTGCCAGCAGAAAAAGGGCGCACAGGGGGGTTTACACTGAAGCTTTCTTT; CDR3 protein: CASRKRAHRGVYTEAFF
clone size: once; V gene: TRBV5-6; D gene: TRBD2; J gene: TRBJ2-2; CDR3 length: 15; CDR3 DNA: TGTGCCAGCAGCCAGAAGCGGGAGACAGTCGGGGAGCTGTTTTTT; CDR3 protein: CASSQKRETVGELFF
clone size: once; V gene: TRBV2; D gene: TRBD2; J gene: TRBJ2-1; CDR3 length: 16; CDR3 DNA: TGTGCCAGCAGTGAAGCGACTAGCGGGAGGGCCAGTGAGCAGTTCTTC; CDR3 protein: CASSEATSGRASEQFF
clone size: -; V gene: TRBV10-2; D gene: TRBD2; J gene: TRBJ2-5; CDR3 length: 19; CDR3 DNA: TGCGCCAGCAGCCTCTGGACTAGCGGGAGTGTGGGGGGGCAAGAGACCCAGTACTTC; CDR3 protein: CASSLWTSGSVGGQETQYF
clone size: -; V gene: TRBV4-3; D gene: -; J gene: TRBJ1-2; CDR3 length: 16; CDR3 DNA: TGCGCCAGCAGCCAAGAGTATGGACTCCAAAACTATGGCTACACCTTC; CDR3 protein: CASSQEYGLQNYGYTF
clone size: -; V gene: TRBV5-6; D gene: -; J gene: TRBJ1-5; CDR3 length: 17; CDR3 DNA: TGTGCCAGCAGCTTAATGGGCCCGAGCGGGCTCAATCAGCCCCAGCATTTT; CDR3 protein: CASSLMGPSGLNQPQHF
clone size: -; V gene: TRBV5-4; D gene: TRBD2; J gene: TRBJ2-7; CDR3 length: 15; CDR3 DNA: TGTGCCAGCAGCTTACCGGGACTAGCGAACTACGAGCAGTACTTC; CDR3 protein: CASSLPGLANYEQYF
clone size: once; V gene: TRBV6-5; D gene: -; J gene: TRBJ1-2; CDR3 length: 14; CDR3 DNA: TGTGCCAGCAGTTACGGGCAGGGTGGCTATGGCTACACCTTC; CDR3 protein: CASSYGQGGYGYTF
clone size: -; V gene: TRBV28; D gene: -; J gene: TRBJ2-2; CDR3 length: 15; CDR3 DNA: TGTGCCAGCAGTTTGACGAGGGGAGGAACCGGGGAGCTGTTTTTT; CDR3 protein: CASSLTRGGTGELFF
clone size: -; V gene: TRBV6-6; D gene: -; J gene: TRBJ1-2; CDR3 length: 12; CDR3 DNA: TGTGCCAGCGGCGGGATGGACTATGGCTACACCTTC; CDR3 protein: CASGGMDYGYTF
clone size: -; V gene: TRBV7-6; D gene: TRBD1; J gene: TRBJ1-1; CDR3 length: 13; CDR3 DNA: TGTGCCAGCAGCTTAACAGGGGGATCTGAAGCTTTCTTT; CDR3 protein: CASSLTGGSEAFF
clone size: -; V gene: TRBV28; D gene: -; J gene: TRBJ1-5; CDR3 length: 12; CDR3 DNA: TGTGCCAGCAGTTCCCCCAGGGTAGCCCAGCATTTT; CDR3 protein: CASSSPRVAQHF
clone size: -; V gene: TRBV19; D gene: TRBD1; J gene: TRBJ2-7; CDR3 length: 13; CDR3 DNA: TGTGCCAGTAGTATCGGACAGGCCTACGAGCAGTACTTC; CDR3 protein: CASSIGQAYEQYF
clone size: -; V gene: TRBV29-1; D gene: TRBD2; J gene: TRBJ2-1; CDR3 length: 12; CDR3 DNA: TGCAGCGTTGTGGGTAGCGGGAGGGAGCAGTTCTTC; CDR3 protein: CSVVGSGREQFF
clone size: -; V gene: TRBV7-2; D gene: -; J gene: TRBJ1-4; CDR3 length: 15; CDR3 DNA: TGTGCCAGCAGCTTAGGGGGGAGGGCTAATGAAAAACTGTTTTTT; CDR3 protein: CASSLGGRANEKLFF
clone size: few; V gene: TRBV6-1; D gene: -; J gene: TRBJ2-1; CDR3 length: 15; CDR3 DNA: TGTGCCAGCAGCGGAAAAAGGGGTACTGGCAATGAGCAGTTCTTC; CDR3 protein: CASSGKRGTGNEQFF
clone size: -; V gene: TRBV6-1; D gene: -; J gene: TRBJ2-7; CDR3 length: 15; CDR3 DNA: TGTGCCAGCACCCGGTCTGGGGGACTCTCCTACGAGCAGTACTTC; CDR3 protein: CASTRSGGLSYEQYF
clone size: once; V gene: TRBV29-1; D gene: -; J gene: TRBJ2-1; CDR3 length: 13; CDR3 DNA: TGCAGCGTTGCACGGGAGAGGCACAATGAGCAGTTCTTC; CDR3 protein: CSVARERHNEQFF
clone size: -; V gene: TRBV5-1; D gene: TRBD2; J gene: TRBJ2-7; CDR3 length: 17; CDR3 DNA: TGCGCCAGCACCGCTTGGAACCAGCGGGACTCCTTCTACGAGCAGTACTTC; CDR3 protein: CASTAWNQRDSFYEQYF
clone size: once; V gene: TRBV7-9; D gene: TRBD1; J gene: TRBJ1-4; CDR3 length: 15; CDR3 DNA: TGTGCCAGCAGCCGTTGGGGACAGGGATTTGAAAAACTGTTTTTT; CDR3 protein: CASSRWGQGFEKLFF
clone size: -; V gene: TRBV11-2; D gene: -; J gene: TRBJ2-1; CDR3 length: 13; CDR3 DNA: TGTGCCAGCAGCGGGAGTATCTACAATGAGCAGTTCTTC; CDR3 protein: CASSGSIYNEQFF
clone size: -; V gene: TRBV4-2; D gene: -; J gene: TRBJ2-1; CDR3 length: 19; CDR3 DNA: TGTGCCAGCAGCCCCCTATCAGCGACAGACCCGAGCTCCTACAATGAGCAGTTCTTC; CDR3 protein: CASSPLSATDPSSYNEQFF
clone size: few; V gene: TRBV7-9; D gene: TRBD1; J gene: TRBJ1-2; CDR3 length: 14; CDR3 DNA: TGTGCCAGCAGCCCCCCCGGGACAGGGGAAGGCTACACCTTC; CDR3 protein: CASSPPGTGEGYTF
clone size: -; V gene: TRBV6-1; D gene: TRBD1; J gene: TRBJ2-5; CDR3 length: 16; CDR3 DNA: TGTGCCAGCAGTGATTTGGGCAAGGGGGCTGGGGAGACCCAGTACTTC; CDR3 protein: CASSDLGKGAGETQYF
clone size: -; V gene: TRBV10-3; D gene: TRBD2; J gene: TRBJ2-5; CDR3 length: 14; CDR3 DNA: TGTGCCATCAGTGGGCCACAGCGGGAAGGAGCCCAGTACTTC; CDR3 protein: CAISGPQREGAQYF
clone size: -; V gene: TRBV6-6; D gene: TRBD2; J gene: TRBJ2-5; CDR3 length: 16; CDR3 DNA: TGTGCCAGCATCCAGGTCGGACTAGCGGTTCCCGAGACCCAGTACTTC; CDR3 protein: CASIQVGLAVPETQYF
clone size: -; V gene: TRBV11-3; D gene: TRBD2; J gene: TRBJ2-7; CDR3 length: 16; CDR3 DNA: TGTGCCAGCAGCCGACTTCTCGGGACTAGTACGTACGAGCAGTACTTC; CDR3 protein: CASSRLLGTSTYEQYF
clone size: -; V gene: TRBV19; D gene: TRBD2; J gene: TRBJ2-1; CDR3 length: 16; CDR3 DNA: TGTGCCAGTAGTCCGAGACTAGCGGGAGGGCGGGATGAGCAGTTCTTC; CDR3 protein: CASSPRLAGGRDEQFF
clone size: -; V gene: TRBV29-1; D gene: -; J gene: TRBJ2-5; CDR3 length: 14; CDR3 DNA: TGCAGCGTCCTCGCAGGGGATTACCAAGAGACCCAGTACTTC; CDR3 protein: CSVLAGDYQETQYF
clone size: -; V gene: TRBV30; D gene: -; J gene: TRBJ1-1; CDR3 length: 14; CDR3 DNA: TGTGCCTGGAGTGTCCTTGGCGGGAACACTGAAGCTTTCTTT; CDR3 protein: CAWSVLGGNTEAFF
clone size: once; V gene: TRBV27; D gene: TRBD2; J gene: TRBJ2-7; CDR3 length: 14; CDR3 DNA: TGTGCCAGCAGTTCCGAACTAGCGCCCGTGGAGCAGTACTTC; CDR3 protein: CASSSELAPVEQYF
clone size: -; V gene: TRBV5-4; D gene: -; J gene: TRBJ1-2; CDR3 length: 13; CDR3 DNA: TGTGCCAGCAGCGCTCTACAGGGTTACGGCTACACCTTC; CDR3 protein: CASSALQGYGYTF
clone size: -; V gene: TRBV5-4; D gene: -; J gene: TRBJ1-1; CDR3 length: 14; CDR3 DNA: TGTGCCAGCAGCTTGGGGGGGGTTGGCACTGAAGCTTTCTTT; CDR3 protein: CASSLGGVGTEAFF
clone size: -; V gene: TRBV19; D gene: TRBD1; J gene: TRBJ1-2; CDR3 length: 17; CDR3 DNA: TGTGCCAGTAGTACCAGCCGACAGGGGGGGGTAGATGGCGGCTACACCTTC; CDR3 protein: CASSTSRQGGVDGGYTF